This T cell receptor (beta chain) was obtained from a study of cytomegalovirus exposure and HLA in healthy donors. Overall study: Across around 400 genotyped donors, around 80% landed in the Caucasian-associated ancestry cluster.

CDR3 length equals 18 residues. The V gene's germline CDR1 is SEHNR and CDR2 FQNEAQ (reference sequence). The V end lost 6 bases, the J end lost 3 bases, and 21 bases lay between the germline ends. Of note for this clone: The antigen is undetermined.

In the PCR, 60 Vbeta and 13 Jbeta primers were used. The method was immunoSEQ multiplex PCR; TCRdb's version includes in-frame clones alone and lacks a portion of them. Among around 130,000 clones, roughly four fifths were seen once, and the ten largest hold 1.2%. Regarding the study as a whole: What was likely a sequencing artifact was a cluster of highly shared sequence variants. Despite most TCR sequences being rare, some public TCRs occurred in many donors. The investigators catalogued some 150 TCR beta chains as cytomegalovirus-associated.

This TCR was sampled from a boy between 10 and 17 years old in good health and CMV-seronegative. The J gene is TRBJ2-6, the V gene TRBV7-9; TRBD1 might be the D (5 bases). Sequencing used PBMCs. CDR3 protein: CASRASGQGWGGANVLTF. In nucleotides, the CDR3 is TGTGCCAGCAGGGCTTCCGGCCAGGGATGGGGTGGGGCCAACGTCCTGACTTTC.